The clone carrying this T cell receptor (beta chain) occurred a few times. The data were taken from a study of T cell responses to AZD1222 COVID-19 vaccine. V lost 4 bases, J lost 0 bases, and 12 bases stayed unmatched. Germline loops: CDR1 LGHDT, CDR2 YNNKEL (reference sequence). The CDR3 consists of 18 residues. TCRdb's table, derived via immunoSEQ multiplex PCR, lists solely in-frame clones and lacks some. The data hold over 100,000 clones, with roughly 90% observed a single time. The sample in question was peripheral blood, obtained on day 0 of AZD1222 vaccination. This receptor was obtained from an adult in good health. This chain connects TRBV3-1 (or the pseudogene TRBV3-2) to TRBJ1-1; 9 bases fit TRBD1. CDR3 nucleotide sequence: TGTGCCAGCAGCCCTGGGGACAGGGAAGGGCTACTGAACACTGAAGCTTTCTTT. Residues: CASSPGDREGLLNTEAFF.